The present entry profiles one TCR beta chain with its context. Its antigen is not identified. The data derive from a study of shared clonotypes between healthy human individuals. Study results and caveats: Though the depth was large, rarefaction showed that sorted-subset sequencing was incomplete. Having only a few donors restricted how much genetic and exposure-history diversity was captured.

The V end lost 2 bases, the J end lost 4 bases, and 8 bases lay between the germline ends. This CDR3 has 13 residues. Germline assignment: CDR1 ENHRY and CDR2 SYGVKD. Only in-frame clones appear in the TCRdb table, and some are missing; sequencing was by immunoSEQ multiplex PCR. The data show some 2,500,000 clones, around 90% seen once. The chain carries TRBV10-3 and TRBJ1-1; D not resolved. This clonotype was obtained from a man aged 18 to 29 in good health. Some clones in this sample may be carry-over from other donors' samples. Specimen: naive CD4+ T cells from PBMCs. Subset denoted: CD45RA+ positively selected. CDR3 nucleotide sequence: TGTGCCATCAGTGAGCAGGTATCCACTGAAGCTTTCTTT. Translating it yields CAISEQVSTEAFF.